A single sample is the source of the 20 T cell receptor beta chains below, sequenced in a study of control samples from healthy donors and cancer patients. Sequencing was performed with immunoSEQ multiplex PCR; in TCRdb, only in-frame clones are kept and a portion is missing. The repertoire holds around 58,000 clones, 70% to 90% seen once, with 3.8% in the top ten. The sequencing sample was made of blood. All receptors come from a man aged 50 or older in good health.

V is TRBV6-5 and J is TRBJ2-3; a weak D match, TRBD2 (7 bases). V was pared by 4 bases and J by 2 bases, with 16 bases between. Germline V lookup: CDR1 MNHEY, CDR2 SVGAGI. This CDR3 has 16 amino acids. DNA of the CDR3: TGTGCCAGCAGTTTAGGCGGGGGCCGGGACACAGATACGCAGTATTTT. This translates into CASSLGGGRDTDTQYF.

V and J are TRBV7-9 and TRBJ2-2, with D uncertain. There are 13 residues in the CDR3. From germline, CDR1 is SEHNR and CDR2 FQNEAQ (reference sequence). Deletions cut 6 bases from V and 5 bases from J, with 10 bases between. CDR3 protein: CASRRTETGELFF. The DNA of the CDR3 is TGTGCCAGCAGACGGACCGAGACCGGGGAGCTGTTTTTT.

This chain joins TRBV27 and TRBJ2-2; D gene uncertain. Per germline, CDR1 MNHEY and CDR2 SMNVEV (reference sequence). V lost 1 base and J 3 bases, leaving 9 bases between the germline ends. The CDR3 sequence is 15 residues long. The CDR3 spells CASSLFDTYTGELFF. The CDR3 DNA follows: TGTGCCAGCAGTTTATTCGACACCTACACCGGGGAGCTGTTTTTT.

CDR3 DNA sequence: TGTGCCAGCACCCTCCAGAGTAGGGACGAGCAGTACTTC. As protein: CASTLQSRDEQYF. The chain carries TRBV6-5 and TRBJ2-7; no reliable D call. The ends were cut back, 7 bases at V and 5 bases at J, with 15 bases in the middle. This CDR3 is built from 13 residues. Germline V gene data show CDR1 as MNHEY and CDR2 as SVGAGI.

The gene calls are TRBV25-1 and TRBJ2-4; 13 bases are a match to TRBD2. Germline CDR1 reads MGHDK; CDR2 reads SYGVNS. This CDR3 comprises 16 residues. The V and J ends lost 2 bases and 5 bases, in that order; junction bases with no gene match: 3. CDR3 sequence: CASSETSGRAENIQYF. The DNA of the CDR3 is TGTGCCAGCAGTGAAACTAGCGGGAGGGCCGAAAACATTCAGTACTTC.

This chain connects TRBV10-2 to TRBJ2-7; 9 bases match TRBD2. The CDR3 contains 14 residues. With 1 base clipped from V and 13 bases from J, the junction kept 11 bases outside the gene matches. CDR1 is WSHSY, CDR2 SAAADI, per germline. In DNA form, the CDR3 reads TGCGCCAGCAGTGAGTTTGGTAGCGGGAGAAAGGAATACTTC. Protein sequence: CASSEFGSGRKEYF.

For the CDR3, the DNA is TGTGCCAGCAGTCCGCAGCGGGAGGGCCTGTTAAATGAGCAGTTCTTC. It encodes CASSPQREGLLNEQFF. The chain uses TRBV27 and TRBJ2-1; 10 bases are a match to TRBD2. With 5 bases clipped from V and 7 bases from J, the junction kept 11 bases outside the gene matches. The CDR3 loop spans 16 amino acids. Germline V gives CDR1 MNHEY, CDR2 SMNVEV (reference sequence).

The chain employs TRBV5-1 and TRBJ1-1; 8 bases map to TRBD1. The CDR3 has 14 amino acids. Unmatched junction bases numbered 5, after V lost 2 bases and J lost 5 bases. CDR1 and CDR2 from the germline V gene are SGHRS and YFSETQ. The CDR3 region is CASSFSGGSTEAFF. The DNA of the CDR3 is TGCGCCAGCAGCTTTTCAGGGGGCTCAACTGAAGCTTTCTTT.

The V gene is TRBV13, the J gene TRBJ2-6; TRBD2 agrees at 7 bases. The ends lost 1 base at V and 2 bases at J; junction bases unmatched: 5. The length of the CDR3 is 17 residues. Looked up from germline, CDR1 is PRHDT and CDR2 is FYEKMQ (reference sequence). The CDR3 coding sequence is TGTGCCAGCAGCTTAGTGGGTGGACTAGCTGGGGCCAACGTCCTGACTTTC. It encodes CASSLVGGLAGANVLTF.

This sequence joins TRBV14 and TRBJ2-3; D unresolved. The CDR3 loop spans 14 amino acids. Trimming pared 5 bases from V and 3 bases from J, leaving 12 bases between. Germline V gene lookup returns CDR1 SGHDN and CDR2 FVKESK. CDR3: CASSETPRTDTQYF. The CDR3 nucleotides read TGTGCCAGCAGCGAGACGCCAAGAACAGATACGCAGTATTTT.

The rearrangement uses TRBV30 and TRBJ2-5; no firm D call. Between the trimmed V and J ends, which lost 0 bases and 4 bases, there was a span of 6 bases. Germline CDR1 reads GTSNPN; CDR2 reads SVGIG (reference sequence). The CDR3 is made up of 12 amino acids. CDR3 in DNA: TGTGCCTGGAGTGTGCGCACAGAGACCCAGTACTTC. Translation: CAWSVRTETQYF.

A remark on this clone: Other DNA sequences of this sample code for an identical CDR3. The V gene is TRBV7-9, the J gene TRBJ2-5; TRBD2 matches at 8 bases. CDR1 SEHNR and CDR2 FQNEAQ come from the germline V gene (reference sequence). With V trimmed by 3 bases and J by 2 bases, 2 bases remained unmatched. The CDR3 is made up of 14 amino acids. CDR3 residues: CASSFGGGQETQYF. DNA of the CDR3: TGTGCCAGCAGCTTCGGGGGGGGGCAAGAGACCCAGTACTTC.

A single count supports this clone. The rearrangement links TRBV4-3 to TRBJ1-1; D gene uncertain. V was cut by 0 bases and J by 2 bases, with 10 bases left in between. The CDR3 spans 15 residues. CDR1 is LGHNA, CDR2 YSLEER, per germline. The DNA for the CDR3 is TGCGCCAGCAGCCAAGAGAGGGCCCCTAACACTGAAGCTTTCTTT. It translates to CASSQERAPNTEAFF.

The V gene is TRBV4-3, the J gene TRBJ1-4; D is undetermined. V lost 1 base and J lost 3, with 21 bases in between. This CDR3 contains 19 residues. Germline V gene sequence: CDR1 LGHNA, CDR2 YSLEER. The CDR3 nucleotides read TGCGCCAGCAGCCAAGGGGTTAAGTGGCGAGAAGTCCCTAATGAAAAACTGTTTTTT. This translates into CASSQGVKWREVPNEKLFF.

The V and J genes are TRBV24-1 and TRBJ2-1, with 7 bases fitting TRBD1. From germline, CDR1 is KGHDR and CDR2 SFDVKD. Trimming removed 4 bases from V and 0 bases from J; junction bases left unmatched: 14. The CDR3 has 19 amino acids. CDR3: CATSEPTGRKGGSYNEQFF. The CDR3, as DNA: TGTGCCACCAGTGAGCCGACAGGGCGCAAAGGCGGCTCCTACAATGAGCAGTTCTTC.

The chain has TRBV2 and TRBJ1-2; no clear D gene. Trimming took off 1 base at V and 8 bases at J, with 17 bases between the two ends. Per germline, CDR1 SNHLY and CDR2 FYNNEI. The CDR3 has 15 amino acids. The CDR3 DNA follows: TGTGCCAGCAGTGAAGTTGGCACCTCAGCGCGGGGCTACACCTTC. Translation gives CASSEVGTSARGYTF.

The genes are TRBV6-1 and TRBJ2-5, with TRBD1 identical over 8 bases. Germline V gene lookup returns CDR1 MNHNS and CDR2 SASEGT. CDR3 length equals 15 residues. V shed 3 bases and J 1 base; nucleotides not matched to a gene: 4. This chain's CDR3 is CASSERTGSQETQYF. CDR3 sequence (DNA): TGTGCCAGCAGTGAGAGGACAGGGAGCCAAGAGACCCAGTACTTC.

The chain recombines TRBV20-1 with TRBJ1-1; TRBD1 matches 7 bases. Germline values: CDR1 DFQATT, CDR2 SNEGSKA (reference sequence). CDR3 size: 11 residues. The ends lost 3 bases at V and 7 bases at J; junction bases unmatched: 2. CDR3 nucleotide sequence: TGCAGTGCTAGGAGGGACAGTGAAGCTTTCTTT. It yields the protein CSARRDSEAFF.

The chain recombines TRBV6-5 with TRBJ1-1; TRBD1 matches at 10 bases. The length of the CDR3 is 14 residues. CDR1 MNHEY and CDR2 SVGAGI come from the germline V gene. V lost 5 bases and J lost 5; bases outside the gene matches: 5. CDR3 bases: TGTGCCAGCAGTCCGACAGGGGGCTGGACTGAAGCTTTCTTT. Protein: CASSPTGGWTEAFF.

This chain links TRBV27 with TRBJ2-7; D might be TRBD2 (7 bases). CDR1 is MNHEY, CDR2 SMNVEV, per germline (reference sequence). The CDR3 consists of 15 residues. Trimming removed 5 bases from V and 1 base from J, with 15 bases in between. Written as DNA, the CDR3 is TGTGCCAGCAGTCCCGCGGGGGCCGAGTCCTACGAGCAGTACTTC. Translation: CASSPAGAESYEQYF.